This record looks at one T cell receptor beta chain sequence and its context. Its specific antigen is unknown. Qualities for individual bases were not recorded, and no much larger clone is one base off. The CDR3 regions of human TCRbeta chains were subjected to immunosequencing. As for the original processing: Repertoire TCRs were checked for matches against a reference library of SARS-CoV-2-specific TCRs that had been generated using the MIRA antigen-specificity platform. Breadth meant the fraction of unique TCRs that were SARS-CoV-2-associated, whereas depth meant the fraction of total T cells that were SARS-CoV-2-associated. Each spike-specific TCR was assigned to its reactive spike region and to a CD4 or CD8 class using the MIRA data. Log10-transformed breadth and depth values were compared by one-way ANOVA with Sidak's multiple comparisons tests. The clones in this table, taken by TCRdb from immuneACCESS, are in-frame only. Not every clone is retained; where verified, under half of the shortfall comes from an unresolved V gene, and the cause of the rest is unknown. The V and J calls and clone size come from that table; D and trimming were worked out from the DNA. In this sample the table shows 130,000 or so clones, 85% of which occur a single time. The ten largest clones represent around 8% of the sample.

This sample was included in a study of T cell responses to AZD1222 COVID-19 vaccine (TCRdb year 2021). Context from the whole study: TCR sequencing covered 233 trial participants: 200 to 220 given two doses of AZD1222 and 26 given two doses of MenACWY control vaccine. Trial participants were enrolled by age into 18-55, 56-69 and 70-plus year subgroups, with roughly 160, 29 and 62 TCR-sequenced participants respectively.

This specimen's time point label, per the study, means: about 28 days (+/-7) after the second vaccine dose. This sample's treatment or condition label indicates: meningococcal conjugate vaccine given as trial control. Vaccinee samples came from UK trials COV001 and COV002, including a single-blind randomized controlled phase 2/3 trial of AZD1222 (ChAdOx1 nCoV-19) in healthy adults. For TCRbeta chain sequencing, PBMC samples from trial participants were taken at day 0 and at day 28 after the second dose. Findings and caveats that apply to the study as a whole: The 56-69-year group was small, and its depth increase did not reach significance, likely because of low power. CD4 TCRs associated with the vaccine covered the entire spike protein, and the dominant responses were in regions 160-218 and 743-854. Because no samples from the day 14 peak response were available, repertoires could be characterized only after the peak T cell response. Most participants were white British and females outnumbered males, and the authors suggested that clonal diversity may have been underestimated. Nearly half of unique spike-specific TCRs reportedly recognized epitopes outside regions mutated in the B.1.351 and B.1.1.7 variants. A significant rise in spike-specific TCR breadth and depth was observed after two AZD1222 doses relative to day 0 and relative to MenACWY recipients. Conclusions about previously exposed vaccinees were limited because only six AZD1222 recipients were SARS-CoV-2 seropositive at baseline.

The sequencing used peripheral blood, collected 28 days after the second dose of the MenACWY control vaccine. This receptor was obtained from an adult who received the MenACWY meningococcal vaccine as a control.

At the DNA level, the sequence is TGTGCCAGCAGTTTCCGGGACGTCACTAGCCTCTATGGCTACACCTTC. It is translated as CASSFRDVTSLYGYTF. The chain is encoded by TRBV28 joined to TRBJ1-2; perhaps TRBD1 is the D gene, with 5 bases matching. Trimming removed 3 bases from V and 4 bases from J, leaving 18 bases between the germline ends. Sequences MDHEN (CDR1) and SYDVKM (CDR2) are obtained from the germline V gene. The CDR3 measures 16 amino acids from cysteine to phenylalanine. Only CDR3 DNA is held: 48 bases, read in frame from base 1.